These 17 T cell receptor beta chains originate from one sample sequenced in a study of T cells in Graves' hyperthyroidism and ophthalmopathy. The investigators amplified TCR beta CDR3 regions from RNA transcripts. Primed by the HTBI set, a first-round RT-PCR was run on the TCR CDR3. TCRdb reprocessed the multiplex PCR reads with MiXCR, giving one entry per CDR3 protein. This sample has 400,000 to 500,000 distinct CDR3 sequences, with over 12% found just once. What was sequenced was blood. The origin of the receptors is a young man with Graves' ophthalmopathy.

This clonotype was picked up a small number of times. A much larger clone lies one base from this, so it may be a read error. The chain links TRBV6-1 to TRBJ1-5, with D perhaps matching TRBD1 (5 bases). This CDR3 is built from 14 residues. Germline CDR1 is MNHNS and CDR2 is SASEGT. CDR3 bases: TGTGCCAGCAGGCGGGAGGGGAAGAATCGGCCCCAGCATTTT. Translation gives CASRREGKNRPQHF.

This clonotype was seen ten or more times. The chain combines TRBV2 with TRBJ2-1; 10 nucleotides align to TRBD2. From germline, CDR1 is SNHLY and CDR2 FYNNEI. V was pared by 3 bases and J by 6 bases, with 11 bases of the junction left unmatched. The CDR3 covers 17 residues. The CDR3 loop is CASSESFEREGANEQFF. As DNA, the CDR3 is TGTGCCAGCAGTGAGTCGTTTGAGCGGGAGGGGGCCAATGAGCAGTTCTTC.

In this sample, this clonotype turned up many times. The chain joins TRBV2 to TRBJ1-3; D gene uncertain. V was clipped by 6 bases and J by 9 bases, with 12 bases between them. Germline assignment: CDR1 SNHLY and CDR2 FYNNEI. This CDR3 has 12 amino acids. The CDR3 nucleotides are TGTGCCAGCAGCCCTTACACGACCACCATATATTTT. Protein sequence: CASSPYTTTIYF.

In DNA, the CDR3 is TGCAGCGTTGCTTCTAGCGGGAGATACGAGCAGTACTTC. Translating gives CSVASSGRYEQYF. This rearrangement joins TRBV29-1 to TRBJ2-7; 10 bases match TRBD2. Trimming removed 4 bases from V and 4 bases from J; junction bases left unmatched: 4. This CDR3 comprises 13 residues. Germline V CDR1 and CDR2: SQVTM, ANQGSEA.

The rearrangement joins TRBV6-1 to TRBJ2-1, with TRBD2 matching over 8 bases. This CDR3 is 16 amino acids long. Germline CDR1 reads MNHNS; CDR2 reads SASEGT. V lost 7 bases, J lost 4 bases, and 12 bases stayed unmatched. The CDR3 loop reads CASMEVAGPIYNEQFF. CDR3 coding DNA: TGTGCCAGCATGGAGGTAGCGGGGCCCATTTACAATGAGCAGTTCTTC.

This clonotype was recorded many times. This rearrangement joins TRBV3-1 to TRBJ1-1, with a weak D call TRBD1 (5 bases). The CDR3 is 16 residues long. Germline-derived CDR1 and CDR2 are LGHDT and YNNKEL (reference sequence). V was trimmed by 7 bases and J by 1 base, leaving 19 bases between them. This CDR3 reads CASTPRLGGRNTEAFF. DNA for the CDR3: TGTGCCAGCACCCCCCGGCTCGGGGGTAGGAACACTGAAGCTTTCTTT.

Many counts were recorded for this clonotype. The CDR3 bases are TGTGCCAGCAGCCCCCAAATGCGTGAACAAGAGACCCAGTACTTC. Its protein product is CASSPQMREQETQYF. The gene calls are TRBV7-9 and TRBJ2-5, with no clear D. Germline CDR1 reads SEHNR; CDR2 reads FQNEAQ (reference sequence). This CDR3 is built from 15 residues. Trimming took 5 bases from V and 2 from J, leaving 15 bases between them.

In regard to this clonotype: It may be a read error: a sequence one base away is much more abundant. The chain employs TRBV19 and TRBJ1-1; D may be TRBD1 (5 bases). V lost 4 bases to trimming and J lost 4 bases, with 13 bases between them. The CDR3 consists of 14 residues. In germline, CDR1 is LNHDA, CDR2 SQIVND (reference sequence). The DNA for the CDR3 is TGTGCCAGTAGTAGGGGACCAGGAGCCACTGAAGCTTTCTTT. The encoded protein is CASSRGPGATEAFF.

This clonotype was found a few times. The CDR3 sequence is CASSSAFYEQYF. Here the CDR3 DNA reads TGTGCCAGCAGCTCGGCCTTCTACGAGCAGTACTTC. The genes are TRBV6-2 or TRBV6-3 and TRBJ2-7; the D is unclear. The length of the CDR3 is 12 residues. Germline CDR1 reads MNHEY; CDR2 reads SVGEGT. V lost 6 bases and J 3 bases, leaving 9 bases between the germline ends.

This clonotype was detected only a few times. The rearrangement links TRBV18 to TRBJ1-3; unclear D gene. The CDR3 runs to 15 residues. V was trimmed by 6 bases and J by 1 base, leaving 13 bases between them. CDR1 is KGHSH and CDR2 is LQKENI in the germline V gene. CDR3 sequence (DNA): TGTGCCAGCTCCTACGGTCGGGGTTCTGGAAACACCATATATTTT. Translated: CASSYGRGSGNTIYF.

This clonotype was counted ten times or more. This chain links TRBV30 with TRBJ1-1, with D hard to call. This CDR3 is built from 10 residues. Trimming cost V 7 bases and J 0 bases, with 3 bases left between them. CDR1 and CDR2 (germline): GTSNPN, SVGIG (reference sequence). The CDR3 spells CASLNTEAFF. CDR3 sequence (DNA): TGTGCCTCCCTGAACACTGAAGCTTTCTTT.

This clonotype was detected many times. CDR3 loop: CASSIGRNAGQFF. As DNA, the CDR3 is TGTGCCAGCAGTATAGGACGGAACGCCGGGCAGTTCTTC. The chain combines TRBV27 with TRBJ2-1; D is undetermined. With 5 bases removed from V and 12 bases from J, the gap between germline ends came to 17 bases. CDR3 length: 13 residues. Germline CDR1 and CDR2: MNHEY and SMNVEV (reference sequence).

The rearrangement links TRBV15 to TRBJ2-1; D remains unclear. Germline V lookup: CDR1 LNHNV, CDR2 YYDKDF (reference sequence). CDR3 size: 14 residues. V gave up 1 base and J gave up 5 bases, with 9 bases separating them. The CDR3 protein is CATSRVDTHNEQFF. CDR3 DNA: TGTGCCACCAGCAGAGTAGACACTCACAATGAGCAGTTCTTC.

This clonotype has ten or more counts. CDR3 loop: CSALSGGSYNEQFF. The CDR3 DNA reads as TGCAGTGCCTTAAGCGGGGGGAGCTACAATGAGCAGTTCTTC. This chain connects TRBV20-1 to TRBJ2-1; 9 nucleotides align to TRBD2. CDR1 and CDR2 from the germline V gene are DFQATT and SNEGSKA (reference sequence). The CDR3 covers 14 residues. With V trimmed by 6 bases and J by 3 bases, 6 bases remained unmatched.

Note on this clonotype: A much bigger clone sits one base away, suggesting this may be a read error. CDR3 DNA: TGTGCCAGCAGCCCGGGACAGGGCCACTATGGCTACACCTTC. This gives the protein CASSPGQGHYGYTF. The genes are TRBV2 and TRBJ1-2, with TRBD1 identical over 9 bases. This CDR3 contains 14 residues. Germline V lookup: CDR1 SNHLY, CDR2 FYNNEI. The junction had 5 bases not matched to a gene; V was cut back by 6 bases and J by 3 bases. Drawing the rest from reference TRBV2 and TRBJ1-2, the complete variable domain is EPEVTQTPSHQVTQMGQEVILRCVPISNHLYFYWYRQILGQKVEFLVSFYNNEISEKSEIFDDQFSVERPDGSNFTLKIRSTKLEDSAMYFCASSPGQGHYGYTFGSGTRLTVV.

The gene calls are TRBV5-6 and TRBJ2-6; 7 bases map to TRBD2. Germline CDR1 is SGHDT and CDR2 is YYEEEE. Unmatched junction bases numbered 6, after V lost 2 bases and J lost 1 base. This CDR3 region has 17 residues. The CDR3 loop reads CASSFQLSGSGANVLTF. The CDR3 DNA reads as TGTGCCAGCAGCTTTCAGCTTAGCGGGTCTGGGGCCAACGTCCTGACTTTC.

This clonotype was counted many times. V and J are TRBV9 and TRBJ2-3, with D tentatively TRBD2 (7 bases). Per the germline V gene, CDR1 is SGDLS and CDR2 is YYNGEE. V was shortened by 4 bases and J by 5 bases, with 20 bases between the two germline ends. The CDR3 extends over 16 amino acids. CDR3 bases: TGTGCCAGCAGCCCACGTCCGGGGGGCCGCGGAGATACGCAGTATTTT. Encoded protein: CASSPRPGGRGDTQYF.